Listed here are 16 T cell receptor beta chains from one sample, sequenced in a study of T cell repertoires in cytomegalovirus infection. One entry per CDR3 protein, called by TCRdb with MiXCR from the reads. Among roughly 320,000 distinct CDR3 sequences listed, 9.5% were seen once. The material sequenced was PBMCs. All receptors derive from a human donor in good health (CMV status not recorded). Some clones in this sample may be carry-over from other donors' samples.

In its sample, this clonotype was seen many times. Here the CDR3 reads CASSLAQGGYTEAFF. CDR3 sequence (DNA): TGTGCCAGCAGCTTAGCACAGGGTGGATACACTGAAGCTTTCTTT. V and J are TRBV11-1 and TRBJ1-1, with TRBD1 as a possible D gene (6 bases). The ends were cut back, 0 bases at V and 3 bases at J, with 11 bases in the middle. This CDR3 has 15 residues. CDR1 is SGHAT and CDR2 is FQDESV in the germline V gene (reference sequence).

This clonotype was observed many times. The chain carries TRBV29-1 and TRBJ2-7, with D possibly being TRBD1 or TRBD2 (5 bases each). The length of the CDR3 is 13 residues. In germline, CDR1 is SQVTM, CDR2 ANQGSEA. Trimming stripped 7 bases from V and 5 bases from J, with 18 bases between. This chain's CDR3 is CSALGLSGHEQYF. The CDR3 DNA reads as TGCAGCGCGTTGGGCCTCTCGGGACACGAGCAGTACTTC.

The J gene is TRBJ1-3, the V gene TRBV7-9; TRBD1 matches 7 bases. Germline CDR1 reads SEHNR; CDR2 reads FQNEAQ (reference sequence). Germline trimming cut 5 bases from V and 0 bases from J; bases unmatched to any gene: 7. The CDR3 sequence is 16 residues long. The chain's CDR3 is CASSTDRENSGNTIYF. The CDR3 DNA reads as TGTGCCAGCAGCACAGACAGGGAAAACTCTGGAAACACCATATATTTT.

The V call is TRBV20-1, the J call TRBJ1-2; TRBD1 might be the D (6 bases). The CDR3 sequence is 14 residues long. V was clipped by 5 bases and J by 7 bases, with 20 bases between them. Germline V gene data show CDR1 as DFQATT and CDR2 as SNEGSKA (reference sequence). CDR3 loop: CSALEWGAQGGYTF. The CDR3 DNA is TGCAGTGCTCTCGAATGGGGGGCGCAGGGTGGCTACACCTTC.

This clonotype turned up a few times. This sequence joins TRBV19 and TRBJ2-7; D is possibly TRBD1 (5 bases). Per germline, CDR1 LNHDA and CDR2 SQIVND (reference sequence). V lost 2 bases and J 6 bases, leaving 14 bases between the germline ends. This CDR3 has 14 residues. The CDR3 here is CASSIRGKAPEQYF. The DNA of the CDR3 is TGTGCCAGTAGTATAAGGGGAAAGGCTCCCGAGCAGTACTTC.

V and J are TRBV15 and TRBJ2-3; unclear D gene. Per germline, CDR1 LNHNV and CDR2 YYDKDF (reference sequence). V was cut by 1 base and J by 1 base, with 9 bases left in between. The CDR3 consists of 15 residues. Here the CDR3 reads CATSRVRGGTDTQYF. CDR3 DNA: TGTGCCACCAGCAGAGTTAGAGGCGGCACAGATACGCAGTATTTT.

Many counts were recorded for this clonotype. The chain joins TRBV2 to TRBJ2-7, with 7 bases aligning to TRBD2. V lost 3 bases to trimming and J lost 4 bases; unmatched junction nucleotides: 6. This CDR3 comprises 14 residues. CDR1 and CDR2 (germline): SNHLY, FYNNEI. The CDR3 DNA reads TGTGCCAGCAGTGACAGGGAGGGATTATACGAGCAGTACTTC. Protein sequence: CASSDREGLYEQYF.

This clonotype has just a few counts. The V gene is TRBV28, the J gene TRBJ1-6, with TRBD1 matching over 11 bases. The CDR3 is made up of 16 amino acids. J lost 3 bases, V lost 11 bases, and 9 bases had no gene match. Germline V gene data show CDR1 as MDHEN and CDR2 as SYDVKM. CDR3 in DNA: TGTGCCGCGGCTTTGGGGACAGGGGGCTATAATTCACCCCTCCACTTT. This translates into CAAALGTGGYNSPLHF.

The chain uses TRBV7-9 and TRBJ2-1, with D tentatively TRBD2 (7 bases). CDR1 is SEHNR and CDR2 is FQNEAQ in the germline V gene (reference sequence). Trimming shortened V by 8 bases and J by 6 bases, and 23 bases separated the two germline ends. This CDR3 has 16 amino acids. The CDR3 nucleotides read TGTGCCAGCTTCTCTGGGGGGGGCATTCCCCTCAATGAGCAGTTCTTC. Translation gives CASFSGGGIPLNEQFF. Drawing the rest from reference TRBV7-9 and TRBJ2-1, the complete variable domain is DTGVSQNPRHKITKRGQNVTFRCDPISEHNRLYWYRQTLGQGPEFLTYFQNEAQLEKSRLLSDRFSAERPKGSFSTLEIQRTEQGDSAMYLCASFSGGGIPLNEQFFGPGTRLTVL.

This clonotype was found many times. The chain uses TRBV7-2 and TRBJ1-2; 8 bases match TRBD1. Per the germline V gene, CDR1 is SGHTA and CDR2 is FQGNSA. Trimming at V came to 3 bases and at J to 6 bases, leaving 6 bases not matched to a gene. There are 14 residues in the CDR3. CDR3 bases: TGTGCCAGCAGCTTCGGACAGGGCATAAATGGCTACACCTTC. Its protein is CASSFGQGINGYTF. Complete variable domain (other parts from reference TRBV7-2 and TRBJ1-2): GAGVSQSPSNKVTEKGKDVELRCDPISGHTALYWYRQSLGQGLEFLIYFQGNSAPDKSGLPSDRFSAERTGGSVSTLTIQRTQQEDSAVYLCASSFGQGINGYTFGSGTRLTVV.

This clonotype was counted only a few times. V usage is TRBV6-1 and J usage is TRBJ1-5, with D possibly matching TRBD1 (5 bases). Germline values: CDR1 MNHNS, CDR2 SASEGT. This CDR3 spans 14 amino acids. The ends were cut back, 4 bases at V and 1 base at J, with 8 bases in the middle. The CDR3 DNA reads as TGTGCCAGCAGTGGACAGAAGAGCAATCAGCCCCAGCATTTT. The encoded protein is CASSGQKSNQPQHF.

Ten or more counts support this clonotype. CDR3 nucleotide sequence: TGTGCCAGCAGCTTGGGGGACGTCACCTACGAGCAGTACTTC. Its protein is CASSLGDVTYEQYF. The chain couples TRBV5-5 to TRBJ2-7; tentatively, D is TRBD1 or TRBD2 (5 bases each). Germline-derived CDR1 and CDR2 are SGHKS and YYEKEE (reference sequence). Trimming pared 0 bases from V and 2 bases from J, leaving 9 bases between. The CDR3 is 14 amino acids. Variable domain in full (rest from reference TRBV5-5 and TRBJ2-7): DAGVTQSPTHLIKTRGQQVTLRCSPISGHKSVSWYQQVLGQGPQFIFQYYEKEERGRGNFPDRFSARQFPNYSSELNVNALLLGDSALYLCASSLGDVTYEQYFGPGTRLTVT.

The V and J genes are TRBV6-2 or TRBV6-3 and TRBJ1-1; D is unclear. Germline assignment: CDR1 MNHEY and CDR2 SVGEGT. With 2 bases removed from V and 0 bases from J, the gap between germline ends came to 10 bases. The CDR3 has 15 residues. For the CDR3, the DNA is TGTGCCAGCAGTTACCGTGAGACAATGAACACTGAAGCTTTCTTT. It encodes CASSYRETMNTEAFF.

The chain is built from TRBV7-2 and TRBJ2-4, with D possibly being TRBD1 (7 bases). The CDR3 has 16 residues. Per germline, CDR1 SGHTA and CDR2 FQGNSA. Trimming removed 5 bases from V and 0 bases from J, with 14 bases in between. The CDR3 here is CASSQGGNLAKNIQYF. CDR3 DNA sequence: TGTGCCAGCAGCCAGGGGGGAAATCTAGCCAAAAACATTCAGTACTTC. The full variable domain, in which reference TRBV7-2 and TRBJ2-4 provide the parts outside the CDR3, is GAGVSQSPSNKVTEKGKDVELRCDPISGHTALYWYRQSLGQGLEFLIYFQGNSAPDKSGLPSDRFSAERTGGSVSTLTIQRTQQEDSAVYLCASSQGGNLAKNIQYFGAGTRLSVL.

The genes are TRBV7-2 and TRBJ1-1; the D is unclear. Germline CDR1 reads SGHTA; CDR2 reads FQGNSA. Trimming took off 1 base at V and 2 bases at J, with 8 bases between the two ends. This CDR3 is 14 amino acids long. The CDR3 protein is CASSLVTANTEAFF. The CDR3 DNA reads TGTGCCAGCAGCTTAGTAACGGCTAACACTGAAGCTTTCTTT.

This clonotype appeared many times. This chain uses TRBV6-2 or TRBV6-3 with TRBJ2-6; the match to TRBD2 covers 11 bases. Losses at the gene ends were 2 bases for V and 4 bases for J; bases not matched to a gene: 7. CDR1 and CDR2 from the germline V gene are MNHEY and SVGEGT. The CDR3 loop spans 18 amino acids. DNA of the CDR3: TGTGCCAGCAGTTACCTAGCGGGAGGCCCCTGGGGGGCCAACGTCCTGACTTTC. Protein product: CASSYLAGGPWGANVLTF.